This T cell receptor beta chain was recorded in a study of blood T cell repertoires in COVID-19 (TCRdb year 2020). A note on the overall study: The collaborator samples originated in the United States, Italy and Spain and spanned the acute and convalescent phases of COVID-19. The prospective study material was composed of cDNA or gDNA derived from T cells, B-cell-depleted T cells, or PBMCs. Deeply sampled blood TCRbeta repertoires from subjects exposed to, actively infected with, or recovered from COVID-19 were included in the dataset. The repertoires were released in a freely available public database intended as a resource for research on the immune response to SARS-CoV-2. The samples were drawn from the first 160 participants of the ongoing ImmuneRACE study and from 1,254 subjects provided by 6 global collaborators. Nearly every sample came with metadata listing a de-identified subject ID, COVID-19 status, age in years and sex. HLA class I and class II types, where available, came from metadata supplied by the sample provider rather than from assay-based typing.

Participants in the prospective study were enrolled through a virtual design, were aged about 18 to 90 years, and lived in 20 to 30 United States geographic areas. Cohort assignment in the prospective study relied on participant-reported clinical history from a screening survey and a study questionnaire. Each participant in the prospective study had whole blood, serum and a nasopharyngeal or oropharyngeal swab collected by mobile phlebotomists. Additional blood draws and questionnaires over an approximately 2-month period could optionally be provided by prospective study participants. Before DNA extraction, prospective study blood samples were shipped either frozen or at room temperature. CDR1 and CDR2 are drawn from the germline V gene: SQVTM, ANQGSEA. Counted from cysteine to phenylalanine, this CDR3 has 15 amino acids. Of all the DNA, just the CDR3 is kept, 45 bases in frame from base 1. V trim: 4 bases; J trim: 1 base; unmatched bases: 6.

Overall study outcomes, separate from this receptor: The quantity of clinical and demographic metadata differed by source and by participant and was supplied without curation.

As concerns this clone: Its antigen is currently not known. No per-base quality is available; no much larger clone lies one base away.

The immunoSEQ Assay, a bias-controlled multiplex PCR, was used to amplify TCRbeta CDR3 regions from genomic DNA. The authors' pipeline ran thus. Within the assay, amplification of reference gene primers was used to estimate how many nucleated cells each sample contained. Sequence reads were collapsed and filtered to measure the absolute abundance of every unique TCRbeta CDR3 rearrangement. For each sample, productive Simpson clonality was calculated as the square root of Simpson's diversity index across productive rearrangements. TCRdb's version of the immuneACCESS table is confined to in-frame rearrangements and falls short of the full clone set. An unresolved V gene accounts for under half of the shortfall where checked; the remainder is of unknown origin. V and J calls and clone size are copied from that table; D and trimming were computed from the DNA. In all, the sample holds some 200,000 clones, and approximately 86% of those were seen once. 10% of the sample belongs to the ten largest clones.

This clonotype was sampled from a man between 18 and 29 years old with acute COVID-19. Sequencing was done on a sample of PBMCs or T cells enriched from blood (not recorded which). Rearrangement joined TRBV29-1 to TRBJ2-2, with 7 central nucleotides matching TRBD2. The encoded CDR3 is CSVGQSSGNTGELFF. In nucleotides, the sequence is TGCAGCGTTGGCCAATCTAGCGGGAACACCGGGGAGCTGTTTTTT.